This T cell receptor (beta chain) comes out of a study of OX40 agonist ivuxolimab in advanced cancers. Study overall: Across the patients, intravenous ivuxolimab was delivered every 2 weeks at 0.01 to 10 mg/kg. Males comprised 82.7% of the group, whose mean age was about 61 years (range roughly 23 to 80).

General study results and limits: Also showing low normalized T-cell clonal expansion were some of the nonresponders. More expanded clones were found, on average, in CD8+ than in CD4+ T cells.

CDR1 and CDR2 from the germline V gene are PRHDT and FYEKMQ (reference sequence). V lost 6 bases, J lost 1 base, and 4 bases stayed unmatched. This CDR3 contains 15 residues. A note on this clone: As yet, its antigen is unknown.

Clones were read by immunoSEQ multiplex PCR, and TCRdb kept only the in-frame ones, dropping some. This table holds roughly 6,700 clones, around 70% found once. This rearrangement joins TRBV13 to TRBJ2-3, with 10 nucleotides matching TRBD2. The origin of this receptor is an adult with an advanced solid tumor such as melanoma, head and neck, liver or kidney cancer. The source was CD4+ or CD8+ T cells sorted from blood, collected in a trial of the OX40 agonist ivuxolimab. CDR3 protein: CASSRGTSGTDTQYF. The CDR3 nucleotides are TGTGCCAGCAGTCGGGGGACTAGCGGCACAGATACGCAGTATTTT. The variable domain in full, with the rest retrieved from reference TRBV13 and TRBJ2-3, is AAGVIQSPRHLIKEKRETATLKCYPIPRHDTVYWYQQGPGQDPQFLISFYEKMQSDKGSIPDRFSAQQFSDYHSELNMSSLELGDSALYFCASSRGTSGTDTQYFGPGTRLTVL.